The next 18 T cell receptor beta chains were all read from a single sample in a study of CD8 T cells in Susac syndrome. Random-hexamer reverse transcription was applied to roughly 0.5 to 1 ug RNA. TCRdb recomputed calls from the immunoSEQ multiplex PCR reads with MiXCR, one row per CDR3 protein. The table records around 130,000 distinct CDR3 sequences, around 94% of them present only once. Sequencing was carried out using CD8+ T cells from PBMCs. Receptor source: a human donor with Susac syndrome.

V gene TRBV6-5 combines with J gene TRBJ2-5, with D possibly matching TRBD1 (5 bases). Germline lookup yields CDR1 MNHEY and CDR2 SVGAGI. V gave up 2 bases and J gave up 3 bases, with 16 bases separating them. CDR3 size: 16 residues. CDR3 loop: CASSYLTRATEETQYF. In DNA form, the CDR3 reads TGTGCCAGCAGTTACCTAACCAGGGCGACGGAAGAGACCCAGTACTTC.

The chain couples TRBV3-1 to TRBJ1-5; a weak D match, TRBD1 (5 bases). V was shortened by 2 bases and J by 3 bases, with 11 bases between the two germline ends. Germline loops: CDR1 LGHDT, CDR2 YNNKEL (reference sequence). The CDR3 length is 15 residues. CDR3 nucleotide sequence: TGTGCCAGCAGCCAAAGAAGGGGTAACAATCAGCCCCAGCATTTT. It yields the protein CASSQRRGNNQPQHF.

The rearrangement links TRBV4-3 to TRBJ2-1, with D unclear. CDR1 and CDR2 (germline): LGHNA, YSLEER. The ends were cut back, 0 bases at V and 6 bases at J, with 6 bases in the middle. The CDR3 extends over 13 amino acids. CDR3 protein: CASSQDLGNEQFF. CDR3 bases: TGCGCCAGCAGCCAAGATCTGGGCAATGAGCAGTTCTTC.

This clonotype was seen once. V gene TRBV9 combines with J gene TRBJ2-2; D not resolved. Germline-derived CDR1 and CDR2 are SGDLS and YYNGEE. V shed 4 bases and J shed 0 bases, with 4 bases lying between them. The CDR3 contains 13 residues. CDR3 nucleotide sequence: TGTGCCAGCAGCCCATCGAACACCGGGGAGCTGTTTTTT. Its protein is CASSPSNTGELFF.

The chain has TRBV20-1 and TRBJ2-6; D gene ambiguous. Germline lookup yields CDR1 DFQATT and CDR2 SNEGSKA (reference sequence). Trimming shortened V by 2 bases and J by 0 bases, and 8 bases separated the two germline ends. This CDR3 has 15 amino acids. In DNA, the CDR3 is TGCAGTGCTAGACCCGACTTCTCTGGGGCCAACGTCCTGACTTTC. Translated: CSARPDFSGANVLTF.

V and J are TRBV9 and TRBJ2-7; D may be TRBD1 or TRBD2 (5 bases each). Deletions cut 3 bases from V and 3 bases from J, with 16 bases between. The germline gives CDR1 SGDLS, CDR2 YYNGEE. This CDR3 is built from 15 residues. The DNA of the CDR3 is TGTGCCAGCAGCGCTTACCGGGACGAAGGCTACGAGCAGTACTTC. This encodes CASSAYRDEGYEQYF.

The genes are TRBV5-1 and TRBJ2-7; 9 nucleotides align to TRBD1. CDR3 size: 14 residues. The V segment lost 5 bases and the J segment 2 bases; nucleotides outside the gene matches: 5. From germline, CDR1 is SGHRS and CDR2 YFSETQ. The CDR3 coding sequence is TGCGCCAGCAGACCCGGGACAGGGACCTACGAGCAGTACTTC. Translated: CASRPGTGTYEQYF.

The J gene is TRBJ2-7, the V gene TRBV29-1, with D hard to call. Germline values: CDR1 SQVTM, CDR2 ANQGSEA. The germline V and J ends were trimmed by 4 bases and 2 bases, with 9 bases remaining between them. This CDR3 comprises 12 residues. Written as DNA, the CDR3 is TGCAGCGTTGTCACCCTTGCCTACGAGCAGTACTTC. It is translated as CSVVTLAYEQYF.

This clonotype was observed a single time. J is TRBJ2-5 and V is TRBV20-1; TRBD2 matches 12 bases. V lost 5 bases to trimming and J lost 4 bases; unmatched junction nucleotides: 11. The CDR3 runs to 16 residues. Germline loops: CDR1 DFQATT, CDR2 SNEGSKA (reference sequence). The CDR3 loop is CSAYHLAGGPGETQYF. DNA for the CDR3: TGCAGTGCTTATCATCTAGCGGGGGGGCCCGGAGAGACCCAGTACTTC.

This rearrangement joins TRBV20-1 to TRBJ2-7; D is unclear. CDR1 and CDR2 from the germline V gene are DFQATT and SNEGSKA (reference sequence). V lost 6 bases and J lost 6, with 24 bases in between. The CDR3 is 15 amino acids. This chain's CDR3 is CSAQALGPATGEQYF. DNA of the CDR3: TGCAGTGCCCAAGCCCTAGGACCTGCCACGGGCGAGCAGTACTTC.

This clonotype was recorded once. V gene TRBV29-1 combines with J gene TRBJ2-1; 7 bases are shared with TRBD2. V was pared by 1 base and J by 2 bases, with 8 bases of the junction left unmatched. This CDR3 spans 16 amino acids. Germline V gene sequence: CDR1 SQVTM, CDR2 ANQGSEA. The CDR3 spells CSVEAPPGGPYNEQFF. The CDR3 DNA reads TGCAGCGTTGAAGCTCCCCCGGGGGGACCCTACAATGAGCAGTTCTTC.

The chain combines TRBV12-3 or TRBV12-4 with TRBJ2-5; TRBD2 agrees at 7 bases. This CDR3 comprises 13 residues. J was trimmed by 3 bases and V by 6 bases; bases with no gene match: 4. CDR3: CASRPLAEETQYF. The CDR3 DNA sequence: TGTGCCAGCAGACCCCTAGCGGAAGAGACCCAGTACTTC.

The V call is TRBV20-1, the J call TRBJ1-1; no firm D call. The CDR3 is made up of 16 amino acids. In germline, CDR1 is DFQATT, CDR2 SNEGSKA (reference sequence). Trimming stripped 0 bases from V and 1 base from J, with 15 bases between. The CDR3 is CSARDLAVTGNTEAFF. The CDR3 bases are TGCAGTGCTAGAGATCTGGCAGTCACGGGGAACACTGAAGCTTTCTTT.

The chain links TRBV12-3 or TRBV12-4 to TRBJ2-2, with D possibly TRBD1 on 5 matching bases. V was pared by 3 bases and J by 5 bases, with 19 bases between. This CDR3 has 17 residues. Written as DNA, the CDR3 is TGTGCCAGCAGTTTTTCAGGGTCCATGGGATGGACCGGGGAGCTGTTTTTT. Translated: CASSFSGSMGWTGELFF.

The chain has TRBV4-1 and TRBJ2-4; TRBD2 might be the D (5 bases). Germline values: CDR1 MGHRA, CDR2 YSYEKL. There are 14 residues in the CDR3. Trimming removed 5 bases at V and 2 bases at J, with 10 bases between. CDR3 nucleotide sequence: TGCGCCAGCAGCGGTTCGGGGACCAAAAACATTCAGTACTTC. Its translation is CASSGSGTKNIQYF.

The chain joins TRBV5-1 to TRBJ1-1; weak D call: TRBD1 (5 bases). CDR1 is SGHRS and CDR2 is YFSETQ in the germline V gene. Trimming shortened V by 4 bases and J by 3 bases, and 19 bases separated the two germline ends. The CDR3 is 16 residues long. CDR3 protein: CASSPSGRVPDTEAFF. DNA for the CDR3: TGCGCCAGCAGCCCCTCCGGCAGGGTCCCGGACACTGAAGCTTTCTTT.

The CDR3, as DNA: TGTGCCAGCAGTTCTTGGACAGGGGCGCCGGGCTACACCTTC. It is translated as CASSSWTGAPGYTF. This rearrangement joins TRBV12-3 or TRBV12-4 to TRBJ1-2; 9 nucleotides align to TRBD1. The V and J ends lost 4 bases and 8 bases, in that order; junction bases with no gene match: 8. The CDR3 covers 14 residues.

The chain has TRBV7-9 and TRBJ2-3; the D is unclear. Germline values: CDR1 SEHNR, CDR2 FQNEAQ (reference sequence). Between the trimmed V and J ends, which lost 5 bases and 6 bases, there was a span of 15 bases. The CDR3 is made up of 14 amino acids. The DNA for the CDR3 is TGTGCCAGCAGCCCTACGCTATCCGGCGATACGCAGTATTTT. Its protein is CASSPTLSGDTQYF.